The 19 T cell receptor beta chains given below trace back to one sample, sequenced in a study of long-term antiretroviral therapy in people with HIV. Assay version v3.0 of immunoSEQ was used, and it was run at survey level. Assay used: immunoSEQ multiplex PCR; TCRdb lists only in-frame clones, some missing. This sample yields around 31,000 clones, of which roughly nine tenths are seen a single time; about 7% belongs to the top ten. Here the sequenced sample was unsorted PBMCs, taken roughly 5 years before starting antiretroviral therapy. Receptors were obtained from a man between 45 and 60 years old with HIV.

The CDR3 sequence is CASREGAGAEAFF. CDR3 in DNA: TGTGCCAGCAGAGAGGGGGCGGGTGCTGAAGCTTTCTTT. V and J are TRBV28 and TRBJ1-1, with 7 nucleotides matching TRBD1. The CDR3 runs 13 residues. CDR1 and CDR2 (germline): MDHEN, SYDVKM. The V and J ends lost 6 bases and 6 bases, in that order; junction bases with no gene match: 7.

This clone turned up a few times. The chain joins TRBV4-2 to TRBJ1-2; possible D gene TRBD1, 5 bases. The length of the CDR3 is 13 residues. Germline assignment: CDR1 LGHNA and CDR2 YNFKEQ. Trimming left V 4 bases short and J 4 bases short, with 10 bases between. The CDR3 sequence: CASSRDSRYGYTF. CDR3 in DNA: TGTGCCAGCAGCCGAGACAGCCGCTATGGCTACACCTTC.

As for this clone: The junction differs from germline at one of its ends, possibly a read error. CDR3 in DNA: TGTGCTAGCAGCCCGACTAGCGGGGGGTTCAATGAGCAGTTCTTC. This sequence encodes CASSPTSGGFNEQFF. The J gene is TRBJ2-1, the V gene TRBV7-7; TRBD2 agrees at 13 bases. The germline CDR1 and CDR2 sequences are SSHAT and FNYEAQ (reference sequence). The CDR3 covers 15 residues.

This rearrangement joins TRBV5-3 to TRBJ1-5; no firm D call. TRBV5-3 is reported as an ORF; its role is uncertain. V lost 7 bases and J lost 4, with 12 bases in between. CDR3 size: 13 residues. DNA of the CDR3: TGTGCCAGAGAAACTAGGCCTAATCAGCCCCAGCATTTT. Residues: CARETRPNQPQHF.

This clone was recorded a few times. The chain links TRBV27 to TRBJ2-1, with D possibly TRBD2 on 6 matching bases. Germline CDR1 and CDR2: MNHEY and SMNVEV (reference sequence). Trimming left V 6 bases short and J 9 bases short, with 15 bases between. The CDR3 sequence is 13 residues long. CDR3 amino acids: CASSPRLGGEQFF. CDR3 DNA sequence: TGTGCCAGCAGCCCCCGATTGGGGGGTGAGCAGTTCTTC.

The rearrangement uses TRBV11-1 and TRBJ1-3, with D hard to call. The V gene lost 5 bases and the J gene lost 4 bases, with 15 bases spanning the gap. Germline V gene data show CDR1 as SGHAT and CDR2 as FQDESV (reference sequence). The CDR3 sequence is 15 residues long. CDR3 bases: TGTGCCAGCAGCCACGAATGGGGTAGCGGAAACACCATATATTTT. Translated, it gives CASSHEWGSGNTIYF.

CDR3: CACTDYRSYNEQFF. The CDR3 DNA reads TGTGCCTGCACTGACTACCGATCCTACAATGAGCAGTTCTTC. This sequence joins TRBV30 and TRBJ2-1, with D possibly being TRBD2 (5 bases). This CDR3 spans 14 amino acids. Trimming pared 6 bases from V and 1 base from J, leaving 13 bases between. The germline V gene has CDR1 GTSNPN and CDR2 SVGIG (reference sequence).

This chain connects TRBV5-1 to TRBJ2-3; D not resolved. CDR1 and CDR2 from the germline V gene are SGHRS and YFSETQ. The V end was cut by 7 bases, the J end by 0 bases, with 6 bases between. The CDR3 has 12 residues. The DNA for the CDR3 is TGCGCCAGCGCCCAAAGCACAGATACGCAGTATTTT. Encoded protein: CASAQSTDTQYF.

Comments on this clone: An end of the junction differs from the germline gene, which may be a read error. CDR3 in amino acids: CASSMDRAYGYTF. The CDR3, as DNA: TGTGCCAGCAGTATGGACAGGGCCTACGGCTACACCTTC. This chain uses TRBV10-3 with TRBJ1-2; 8 positions match TRBD1. Germline values: CDR1 ENHRY, CDR2 SYGVKD. This CDR3 comprises 13 residues.

The CDR3 DNA reads TGTGCCAGCAGCTCTCAGGGGGACTACGTCTCTGGAAACACCATATATTTT. Protein: CASSSQGDYVSGNTIYF. The chain couples TRBV7-2 to TRBJ1-3; 7 bases agree with TRBD1. The CDR3 totals 17 residues. The ends lost 4 bases at V and 0 bases at J; junction bases unmatched: 9. Germline V CDR1 and CDR2: SGHTA, FQGNSA.

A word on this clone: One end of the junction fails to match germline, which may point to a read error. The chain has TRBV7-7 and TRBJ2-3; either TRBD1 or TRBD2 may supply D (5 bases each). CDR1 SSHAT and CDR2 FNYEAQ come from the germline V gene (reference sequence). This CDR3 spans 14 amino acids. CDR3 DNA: TGTGCTAGCAGCTTAGGCAGGGCGGGAGATACGCAGTATTTT. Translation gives CASSLGRAGDTQYF.

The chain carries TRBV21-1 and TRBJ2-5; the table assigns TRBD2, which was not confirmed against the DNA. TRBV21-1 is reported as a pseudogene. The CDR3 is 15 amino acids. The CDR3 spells CASSLTSGGLETQYF. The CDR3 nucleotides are TGTGCCAGCAGCCTTACTAGCGGGGGCTTAGAGACCCAGTACTTC.

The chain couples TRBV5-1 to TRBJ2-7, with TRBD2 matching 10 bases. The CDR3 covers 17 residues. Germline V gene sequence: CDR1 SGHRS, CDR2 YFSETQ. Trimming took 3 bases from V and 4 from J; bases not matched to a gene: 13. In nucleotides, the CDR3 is TGCGCCAGCAGCTCCACACCCTTAGCGGGAGGTTCATACGAGCAGTACTTC. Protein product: CASSSTPLAGGSYEQYF.

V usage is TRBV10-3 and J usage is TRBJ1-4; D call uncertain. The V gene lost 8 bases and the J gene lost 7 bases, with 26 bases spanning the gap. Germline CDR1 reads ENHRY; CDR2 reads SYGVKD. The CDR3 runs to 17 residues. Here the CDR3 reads CAIPRLGGTPGSEKLFF. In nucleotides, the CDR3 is TGTGCCATCCCCCGTTTGGGAGGAACTCCAGGAAGTGAAAAACTGTTTTTT.

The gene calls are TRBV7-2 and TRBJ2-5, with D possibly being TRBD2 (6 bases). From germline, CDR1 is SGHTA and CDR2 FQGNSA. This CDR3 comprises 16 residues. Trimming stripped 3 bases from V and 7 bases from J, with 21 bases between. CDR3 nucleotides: TGTGCCAGCAGCTTGGGGATGACGCGGGGCTCATCGACCCAGTACTTC. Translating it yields CASSLGMTRGSSTQYF.

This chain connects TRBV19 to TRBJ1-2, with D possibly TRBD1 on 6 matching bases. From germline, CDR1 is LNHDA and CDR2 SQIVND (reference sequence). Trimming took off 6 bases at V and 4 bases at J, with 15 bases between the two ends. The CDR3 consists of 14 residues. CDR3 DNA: TGTGCCAGTAGCCTGGGGGGGGCACCCTATGGCTACACCTTC. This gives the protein CASSLGGAPYGYTF.

The DNA for the CDR3 is TGTGCCAGCTCGTTGCTAGCGGGGTCCAACACCGGGGAGCTGTTTTTT. This encodes CASSLLAGSNTGELFF. V and J are TRBV18 and TRBJ2-2; TRBD2 agrees at 9 bases. This CDR3 has 16 residues. Germline lookup yields CDR1 KGHSH and CDR2 LQKENI. V shed 6 bases and J 2 bases; nucleotides not matched to a gene: 7.

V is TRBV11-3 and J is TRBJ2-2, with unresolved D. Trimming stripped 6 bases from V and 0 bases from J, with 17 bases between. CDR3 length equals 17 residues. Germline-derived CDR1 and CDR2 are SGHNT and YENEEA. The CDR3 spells CASSSNRMTANTGELFF. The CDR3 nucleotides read TGTGCCAGCAGTTCGAATCGGATGACTGCGAACACCGGGGAGCTGTTTTTT.

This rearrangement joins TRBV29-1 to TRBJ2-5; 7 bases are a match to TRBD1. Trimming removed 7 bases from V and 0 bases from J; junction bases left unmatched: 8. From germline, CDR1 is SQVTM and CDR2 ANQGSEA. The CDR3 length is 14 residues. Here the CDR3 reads CSARPGQDQETQYF. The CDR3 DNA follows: TGCAGCGCCCGGCCCGGACAGGACCAAGAGACCCAGTACTTC. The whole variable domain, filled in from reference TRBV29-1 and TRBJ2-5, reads SAVISQKPSRDICQRGTSLTIQCQVDSQVTMMFWYRQQPGQSLTLIATANQGSEATYESGFVIDKFPISRPNLTFSTLTVSNMSPEDSSIYLCSARPGQDQETQYFGPGTRLLVL.